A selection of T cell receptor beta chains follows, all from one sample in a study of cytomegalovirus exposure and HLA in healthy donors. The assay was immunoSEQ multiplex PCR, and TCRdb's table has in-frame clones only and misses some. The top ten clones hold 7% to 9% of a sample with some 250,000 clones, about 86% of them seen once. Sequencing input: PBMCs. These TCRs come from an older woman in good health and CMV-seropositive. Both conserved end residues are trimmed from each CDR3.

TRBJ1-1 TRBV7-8 ASTEQANTEAF
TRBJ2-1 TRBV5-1 ASSLGGGRTDEQF
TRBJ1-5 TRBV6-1 ASSEAGRNQPQH
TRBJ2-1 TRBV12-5 ASAIGSGRRNEQF
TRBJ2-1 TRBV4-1 ASSPRTGSNEQF
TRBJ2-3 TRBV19 ATRDRATDTQY
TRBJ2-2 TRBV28 ASRDSGGGAAGELF
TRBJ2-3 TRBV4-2 ASSHKLGLAGGLTDTQY
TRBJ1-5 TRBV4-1 ASSPRLGGQPQH
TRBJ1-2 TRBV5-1 ASSLSGASYGYT
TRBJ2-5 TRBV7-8 ASSFDRGQETQY
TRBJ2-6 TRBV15 ATSRVMTGYGPGANVLT
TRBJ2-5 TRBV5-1 ASLGQGARGETQY
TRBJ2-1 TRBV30 AWSQDYNEQF
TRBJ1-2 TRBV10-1 ASSDRGAYGYT
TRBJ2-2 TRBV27 ASSTRERGAGELF
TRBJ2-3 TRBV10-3 AISGRSTDTQY
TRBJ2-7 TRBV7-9 ASSLGYMSLYEQY
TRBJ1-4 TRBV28 ASSLGGITNEKLF
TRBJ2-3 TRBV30 AWSLAGGSADTQY
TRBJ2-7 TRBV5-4 ASSWGGQGVTGEQY
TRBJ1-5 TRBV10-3 AIGGGNQPQH
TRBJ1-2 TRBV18 ASSPRDSYGYT
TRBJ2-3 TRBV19 ASSIDRGTATDTQY
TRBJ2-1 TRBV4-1 ASSQDLQEEQF
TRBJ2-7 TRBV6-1 ATAAQGARYEQY
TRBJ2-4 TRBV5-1 ASSWNPEQGDIQY
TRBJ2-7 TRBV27 ASSNREGYEQY
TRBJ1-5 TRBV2 ASNANSNQPQH
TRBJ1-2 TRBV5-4 ASSLERDTRVGGYT
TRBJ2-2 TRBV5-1 ASSFGTSGSVSTGELF
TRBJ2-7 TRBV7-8 ASSPVIIPSGEQY
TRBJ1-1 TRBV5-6 ASRGTTGTTEAF
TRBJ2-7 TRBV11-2 ASSLNPIFDEQY
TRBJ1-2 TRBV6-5 ASSPDRYYGYT
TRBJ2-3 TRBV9 ASSVVPGDTQY
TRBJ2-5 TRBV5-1 ASSLASGRPKTQY
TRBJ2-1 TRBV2 ASSERNEQF
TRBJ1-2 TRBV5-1 ASSLGQGRGYT
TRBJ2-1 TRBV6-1 ASSRDSEQF
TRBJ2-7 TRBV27 ASSLPLALG
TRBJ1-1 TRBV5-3 ARSNTGVPEAF
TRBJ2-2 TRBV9 ASSVGAGEANTGELF
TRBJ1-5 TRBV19 ASSMSLGAHSNQPQH
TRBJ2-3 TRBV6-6 ASRPLWLTDTQY
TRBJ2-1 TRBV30 AWSVTSVRMF
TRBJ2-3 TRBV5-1 ASSPEGRGGTDTQY
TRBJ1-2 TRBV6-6 ASSYSGGSYT
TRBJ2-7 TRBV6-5 ASRETGLSSYEQY
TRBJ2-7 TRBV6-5 ASSYGRGDGEQY
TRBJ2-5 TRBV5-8 ASSPPGGKGTQY
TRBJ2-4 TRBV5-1 ASSLETSGRNIQY
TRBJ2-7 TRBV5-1 ASSPRQGLAYEQY
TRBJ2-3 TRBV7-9 ASSLQAGGTDTQY